A selection of T cell receptor beta chains follows, all from one sample in a study of siplizumab effects on memory and regulatory T cells. Sequencing used immunoSEQ multiplex PCR; TCRdb keeps in-frame clones, though not all of them. In the table there are 70,000 to 90,000 clones, around 89% of which are singletons. Sequencing was carried out using CD4+ T cells sorted from blood. The receptors stem from a human donor in good health. CDR3s include the opening cysteine and the closing phenylalanine or tryptophan. D genes are given only for firm matches. Size is stated for part of the rows, as once, few or many counts, or as a class when the clone is expanded.

clone_size | d_call | j_call | v_call | cdr3_nt | cdr3_aa
NA | NA | TRBJ2-5 | TRBV10-2 | TGCGCCAGCAGTGGTCGGCCTCTACCCCAAGAGACCCAGTACTTC | CASSGRPLPQETQYF
NA | NA | TRBJ2-1 | TRBV28 | TGTGCCAGCAGCGGACTACCGAGCTCCTACAATGAGCAGTTCTTC | CASSGLPSSYNEQFF
few | TRBD1 | TRBJ2-2 | TRBV5-6 | TGTGCCAGCAGCTTGGCAGGGGGCGGTAACACCGGGGAGCTGTTTTTT | CASSLAGGGNTGELFF
NA | TRBD2 | TRBJ2-7 | TRBV4-2 | TGTGCCAGCAGCCAAGGGAGCCCCGGGAGGGAGCAGTACTTC | CASSQGSPGREQYF
few | NA | TRBJ1-2 | TRBV10-3 | TGTGCCATCAGCATTAACTATGGCTACACCTTC | CAISINYGYTF
NA | NA | TRBJ2-5 | TRBV18 | TGTGCCAGCTCACCACTGGCAGCCCAAGAGACCCAGTACTTC | CASSPLAAQETQYF
NA | NA | TRBJ2-5 | TRBV5-1 | TGCGCCAGCAGCTCCTCGCGACAGCCACAAGAGACCCAGTACTTC | CASSSSRQPQETQYF
NA | TRBD2 | TRBJ2-3 | TRBV4-1 | TGCGCCAGCAGCCGGACAAAGGTGGGACTAGCGGGAGGCGCTCGGGGAGATACGCAGTATTTT | CASSRTKVGLAGGARGDTQYF
NA | TRBD1 | TRBJ2-7 | TRBV2 | TGTGCCAGCTGCCGCGGGACAGGACACTACGAGCAGTACTTC | CASCRGTGHYEQYF
NA | TRBD1 | TRBJ1-4 | TRBV5-1 | TGCGCCAGCAGAATAGGACAGGGGGCTGAAAAACTGTTTTTT | CASRIGQGAEKLFF
NA | NA | TRBJ1-2 | TRBV18 | TGTGCCAGCTCACCACCGGCCGGGGTCCATGGCTACACCTTC | CASSPPAGVHGYTF
NA | TRBD2 | TRBJ2-5 | TRBV5-1 | TGCGCCAGCAGCTTAACTAGCGGGAGTGAAGAGACCCAGTACTTC | CASSLTSGSEETQYF
NA | NA | TRBJ2-1 | TRBV2 | TGTGCCAGCAGGGATGCATTAGGACAGTACAATGAGCAGTTCTTC | CASRDALGQYNEQFF
NA | NA | TRBJ2-7 | TRBV28 | TGTGCCAGCAGTTTGTTGTCCTTCAAAGCCTACGAGCAGTACTTC | CASSLLSFKAYEQYF
once | TRBD2 | TRBJ2-5 | TRBV4-3 | TGCGCCAGCAGCCAGCAACCCGGGACTAGCGGGAGTAAGATAGAGACCCAGTACTTC | CASSQQPGTSGSKIETQYF
NA | NA | TRBJ1-1 | TRBV20-1 | TGCAGTGCACAACAGGACTCTGAAGCTTTCTTT | CSAQQDSEAFF
NA | NA | TRBJ2-7 | TRBV11-3 | TGTGCCAGCAGCTCCGGAGGGCCTAGTTCCTACGAGCAGTACTTC | CASSSGGPSSYEQYF
once | NA | TRBJ2-5 | TRBV7-7 | TGTGCTAGCAGCAGTGGGTTCCACAGGCAAGAGACCCAGTACTTC | CASSSGFHRQETQYF
NA | TRBD2 | TRBJ2-2 | TRBV7-6 | TGTGCCAGCAGCATCCGAGGGCGGGAGGGCCCTTGGGGGGAGCTGTTTTTT | CASSIRGREGPWGELFF
NA | TRBD1 | TRBJ1-2 | TRBV6-1 | TGTGCCAGCAGTCCCGGGACAGGGTACCGTGGCTACACCTTC | CASSPGTGYRGYTF
once | TRBD1 | TRBJ2-5 | TRBV2 | TGTGCCAGCTCGGAGGACAGGGGGCGAGGGGAGACCCAGTACTTC | CASSEDRGRGETQYF
NA | NA | TRBJ2-6 | TRBV2 | TGTGCCAGCAGTGACCTGGGGGCCCAGGCCCTCACTGGGGCCAACGTCCTGACTTTC | CASSDLGAQALTGANVLTF
NA | NA | TRBJ1-4 | TRBV5-1 | TGCGCCAGCAGACCGGCAGGGACTAATGAAAAACTGTTTTTT | CASRPAGTNEKLFF
once | TRBD1 | TRBJ2-5 | TRBV5-1 | TGCGCCAGCAGCCCAGGGACAGGGGGGTACCAAGAGACCCAGTACTTC | CASSPGTGGYQETQYF
NA | TRBD2 | TRBJ2-3 | TRBV9 | TGTGCCAGCAGCGTCTGGACTAGCCACACAGATACGCAGTATTTT | CASSVWTSHTDTQYF
once | NA | TRBJ2-7 | TRBV4-1 | TGCGCCAGCAGCCAGGTCCCCTCCTACGAGCAGTACTTC | CASSQVPSYEQYF
NA | NA | TRBJ2-3 | TRBV5-4 | TGTGCCAGCAGCTTCGCCGTTGATCGAGATACGCAGTATTTT | CASSFAVDRDTQYF
NA | NA | TRBJ2-2 | TRBV30 | TGTGCCTGGAGTGTACTGGCCTATGCGGGCACCGGGGAGCTGTTTTTT | CAWSVLAYAGTGELFF
NA | NA | TRBJ1-1 | TRBV6-5 | TGTGCCAGCAGTCCGACCGTCCACCCTGAAGCTTTCTTT | CASSPTVHPEAFF
NA | NA | TRBJ2-3 | TRBV19 | TGTGCCAGTAGTCGCGCAGGGTTTCCGGATACGCAGTATTTT | CASSRAGFPDTQYF
NA | NA | TRBJ1-2 | TRBV19 | TGTGCCAGTAGTATCCGTGGGGCCAGAGGAGGGTCTGACTATGGCTACACCTTC | CASSIRGARGGSDYGYTF
NA | TRBD1 | TRBJ2-4 | TRBV28 | TGTGCCAGCAGTTTGGCAGGGGGCGGCCTAGCTCATCAGTACTTC | CASSLAGGGLAHQYF
NA | TRBD1 | TRBJ2-1 | TRBV30 | TGTGCCTGGGGATCAACAGGGGCCAAGGGCTACCCTTACAATGAGCAGTTCTTC | CAWGSTGAKGYPYNEQFF
NA | NA | TRBJ2-7 | TRBV7-2 | TGTGCCAGCAGCTTAGGGGTCAGCTACGAGCAGTACTTC | CASSLGVSYEQYF
NA | TRBD1 | TRBJ2-1 | TRBV28 | TGTGCCAGCAGATCCCACCGAGACAGGGATGAGCAGTTCTTC | CASRSHRDRDEQFF
NA | NA | TRBJ2-7 | TRBV10-3 | TGTGCCATCAGTGATGACGTGGGGGAGCAGTACTTC | CAISDDVGEQYF
NA | NA | TRBJ1-3 | TRBV4-2 | TGTGCCAGCAGCCAGACGACCAGCTCTGGAAACACCATATATTTT | CASSQTTSSGNTIYF
NA | TRBD2 | TRBJ2-1 | TRBV19 | TGTGCCAGCACAACCGGGACTAGCGGGAACAATGAGCAGTTCTTC | CASTTGTSGNNEQFF
NA | NA | TRBJ1-1 | TRBV5-1 | TGCGCCAGCACCCAGGGCCCCGGACCTGAAGCTTTCTTT | CASTQGPGPEAFF
once | NA | TRBJ1-5 | TRBV18 | TGTGCCAGCTCCGGCGATAGCAATCAGCCCCAGCATTTT | CASSGDSNQPQHF
NA | TRBD1 | TRBJ1-3 | TRBV5-1 | TGCGCCAGCAGCAGCCAGACAGGGGCTGGAAACACCATATATTTT | CASSSQTGAGNTIYF
NA | NA | TRBJ2-7 | TRBV5-6 | TGTGCCAGCAGCTTGGTAGAGACCCCTACGGTGCAGTACTTC | CASSLVETPTVQYF
NA | TRBD1 | TRBJ1-2 | TRBV7-2 | TGTGCCAGCAGTCCAATGGGACAGGGGGTGAAAGGCTACACCTTC | CASSPMGQGVKGYTF
NA | NA | TRBJ2-2 | TRBV7-3 | TGTGCCAGCAGCTTAAATGGCGGGACGAACACCGGGGAGCTGTTTTTT | CASSLNGGTNTGELFF
NA | TRBD1 | TRBJ2-1 | TRBV28 | TGTGCCAGCAGGGCGGAAGGGACAGGGTTCTACAATGAGCAGTTCTTC | CASRAEGTGFYNEQFF
NA | NA | TRBJ2-7 | TRBV27 | TGTGCCAGCAGTTTAAAAGGAGACAGCTACGAGCAGTACTTC | CASSLKGDSYEQYF
NA | TRBD2 | TRBJ2-1 | TRBV29-1 | TGCAGCGTTCGCAGCGGGAGGGCCAACAATGAGCAGTTCTTC | CSVRSGRANNEQFF
NA | NA | TRBJ2-1 | TRBV21-1 | TGTGCCAGCAAGGACAATGAGCAGTTCTTC | CASKDNEQFF
NA | NA | TRBJ2-7 | TRBV9 | TGTGCCAGCAGCCTGCGGGACGATGCCTACGAGCAGTACTTC | CASSLRDDAYEQYF
NA | NA | TRBJ1-1 | TRBV10-3 | TGTGCCATCAGTGTAAAGGACATAGGGGAGGGTGAAGCTTTCTTT | CAISVKDIGEGEAFF
NA | NA | TRBJ1-3 | TRBV30 | TGTGCCTGGAGTCACCCCGGCCCCTCCAGAAACACCATATATTTT | CAWSHPGPSRNTIYF
NA | NA | TRBJ1-3 | TRBV29-1 | TGCAGCGTTATGGGCAGGGCTGGAAACACCATATATTTT | CSVMGRAGNTIYF
NA | TRBD2 | TRBJ2-1 | TRBV28 | TGTGCCAGCAGCCCCGAGGCGGGGGGACTAAGGGAGCAGTTCTTC | CASSPEAGGLREQFF
NA | TRBD2 | TRBJ2-2 | TRBV6-5 | TGTGCCAGCAGTTACGGTGCTAGCGGGGACACCGGGGAGCTGTTTTTT | CASSYGASGDTGELFF
NA | TRBD1 | TRBJ2-5 | TRBV30 | TGTGCCTGGAGTGTAAAAATGGGACAGGACCTCCAAGAGACCCAGTACTTC | CAWSVKMGQDLQETQYF